The rows below give T cell receptor beta chains drawn from one sample of a study of blood T cells in healthy people across ages. Each CDR3 protein gets one entry after TCRdb re-called the 5' RACE reads with MiXCR. This table holds approximately 1,700,000 distinct CDR3 sequences, 30% to 40% found once. The sequenced sample consisted of blood. These receptors all stem from a human donor in good health. Both conserved end residues are part of each CDR3. D genes are given only for firm matches. A row's size may be missing; if present it is once, few, many or a size class.

few	NA	TRBV6-5	TRBJ1-2	TGTGCCAGCAGTTACGCCTACAGGGAACCTAACTATGGCTACACCTTC	CASSYAYREPNYGYTF
NA	TRBD2	TRBV11-2	TRBJ2-3	TGTGCCAGCACACGGAGGCGCGGGGGGGCGGGCACAGATACGCAGTATTTT	CASTRRRGGAGTDTQYF
NA	TRBD2	TRBV20-1	TRBJ2-1	TGCAGTGCTAGAGATCCTCGACTAGCGGGGGCCTACAATGAGCAGTTCTTC	CSARDPRLAGAYNEQFF
NA	TRBD1	TRBV7-2	TRBJ2-3	TGTGCCAGCAGAAGGGACAGGGTGGCAGATACGCAGTATTTT	CASRRDRVADTQYF
few	NA	TRBV28	TRBJ2-7	TGTGCCAGCAGTTCACGTGACGTGTCCTACGAGCAGTACTTC	CASSSRDVSYEQYF
NA	NA	TRBV28	TRBJ2-5	TGTGCCAGCAGTTTATGGAGCGGCTACAAGGGACCGCAAGAGACCCAGTACTTC	CASSLWSGYKGPQETQYF
NA	NA	TRBV7-2	TRBJ2-3	TGTGCCAGCAGCTTTCAAAGCGGCACAGATACGCAGTATTTT	CASSFQSGTDTQYF
once	NA	TRBV29-1	TRBJ1-2	TGCAGCGTGGTTCAGGGCATACGGGGCTACACCTTC	CSVVQGIRGYTF
NA	TRBD1	TRBV12-3/TRBV12-4	TRBJ2-5	TGTGCCACCACACAACGACAGGGTGGAGAGACCCAGTACTTC	CATTQRQGGETQYF
few	NA	TRBV10-3	TRBJ2-7	TGTGCCACCCTGGGGCCTCCCTACAATGAGCAGTACTTC	CATLGPPYNEQYF
few	NA	TRBV18	TRBJ2-3	TGTGCCAGCTCACCACGGCAGCCCAGCACAGATACGCAGTATTTT	CASSPRQPSTDTQYF
few	TRBD1	TRBV7-2	TRBJ2-7	TGTGCCAGCAGCATCCGGACAGGGTTAAACTACGAGCAGTACTTC	CASSIRTGLNYEQYF
NA	NA	TRBV5-1	TRBJ2-7	TGCGCCAGCAGCGGGGGACCGGGGAACGAGCAGTACTTC	CASSGGPGNEQYF
few	NA	TRBV4-1	TRBJ1-2	TGCGCCAGCAGCCAAGATTGGAGCACCTCTAACTATGGCTACACCTTC	CASSQDWSTSNYGYTF
few	TRBD2	TRBV6-1	TRBJ2-1	TGTGCCAGCAGTCTTCGGACTAGCGGGGGGGCGTATGAGCAGTTCTTC	CASSLRTSGGAYEQFF
NA	NA	TRBV4-3	TRBJ1-5	TGCGCCAGCAGCCAAGATCAAACGGGGAATCAGCCCCAGCATTTT	CASSQDQTGNQPQHF
many	NA	TRBV12-3/TRBV12-4	TRBJ1-2	TGTGCCAGCAGCTTAAACCCCTATGGCTACACCTTC	CASSLNPYGYTF
NA	NA	TRBV7-3	TRBJ2-3	TGTGCCAGCAGCCCCAATATCAGAGATACGCAGTATTTT	CASSPNIRDTQYF
NA	NA	TRBV5-1	TRBJ1-4	TGCGCCAGCAGCTCGGACGGTAATGGAAAACTGTTTTTT	CASSSDGNGKLFF
NA	NA	TRBV7-9	TRBJ2-7	TGTGCCAGCAGCTTCAGGGATATCGACGAGCAGTACTTC	CASSFRDIDEQYF
few	NA	TRBV20-1	TRBJ2-7	TGCAGTGTACGCTTGTACTCCTACGAGCAGTACTTC	CSVRLYSYEQYF
few	NA	TRBV7-9	TRBJ1-5	TGTGCCAGCAGCTTAGGAGGTATGGAGCCCCAGCATTTT	CASSLGGMEPQHF
NA	NA	TRBV9	TRBJ1-5	TGTGCCAGCAGCGTAGGGAGTGTGGATCAGCCCCAGCATTTT	CASSVGSVDQPQHF
many	NA	TRBV7-3	TRBJ2-3	TGCGCCAGCAGCTTGTTAGGCTCGTCGGATACGCAGTATTTT	CASSLLGSSDTQYF
NA	TRBD2	TRBV29-1	TRBJ2-1	TGCAGCGTCGATGGACTAGCGGGGGGGCAATCGGGAGAGACCCAGTTCTTC	CSVDGLAGGQSGETQFF
NA	NA	TRBV7-2	TRBJ2-5	TGTGCCAGCAGCTTAGCGAGGACATCGGAGACCCAGTACTTC	CASSLARTSETQYF
once	NA	TRBV4-3	TRBJ2-7	TGCGCCAGCAGCCAAGGCCGGGGTTCGATCGAGCAGTACTTC	CASSQGRGSIEQYF
NA	NA	TRBV28	TRBJ1-2	TGTGCCAGCAGCGGGGACGCGGCCATTGGCGGCTACACCTTC	CASSGDAAIGGYTF
NA	TRBD1	TRBV20-1	TRBJ1-2	TGCAGTGCTGTGACAGGGTCGACCTCCTATGGCTACACCTTC	CSAVTGSTSYGYTF
NA	NA	TRBV24-1	TRBJ1-1	TGTGCCACCAGTGATTTGGGTGGGGGAGCTTTCTTT	CATSDLGGGAFF
NA	NA	TRBV29-1	TRBJ2-5	TGCAGCGTTGGATCGCGAGAGACCCAGTACTTC	CSVGSRETQYF
NA	NA	TRBV16	TRBJ2-7	TGTGCCAGCAGCCAATCCGTAGTTTCCCGCTCCTACGAGCAGTACTTC	CASSQSVVSRSYEQYF
NA	NA	TRBV16	TRBJ1-1	TGTGCCAGCAGCCAATCGTACAGAATGAACACTGAAGCTTTCTTT	CASSQSYRMNTEAFF
few	TRBD1	TRBV7-9	TRBJ2-1	TGTGCCAGCAGCACGCCGACCCAGGGGGCGACCTACAATGAGCAGTTCTTC	CASSTPTQGATYNEQFF
NA	NA	TRBV4-2	TRBJ2-3	TGTGCCAGCAGCCAAGAGGCCACGGCCGGCACAGATACGCAGTATTTT	CASSQEATAGTDTQYF
NA	NA	TRBV20-1	TRBJ2-3	TGCAGTGCTAGATTGACAGGACGCACAGATACGCAGTATTTT	CSARLTGRTDTQYF
NA	NA	TRBV29-1	TRBJ2-7	TGCAGCGTTGCAAAAACCGCCTACGAGCAGTACTTC	CSVAKTAYEQYF
once	NA	TRBV5-6	TRBJ2-7	TGTGCCAGCAGCTTGGCCATTACAGGGAGCTCCTACGAGCAGTACTTC	CASSLAITGSSYEQYF
NA	TRBD2	TRBV10-3	TRBJ2-3	TGTGCCATCAGGGACTACGCGGGGGGAGGGGGCACAGATACGCAGTATTTT	CAIRDYAGGGGTDTQYF
few	NA	TRBV7-6	TRBJ2-6	TGTGCCAGCAGCTTCACACCTGCCGGCTCTGGGGCCAACGTCCTGACTTTC	CASSFTPAGSGANVLTF
NA	NA	TRBV20-1	TRBJ1-4	TGCAGTGCTGGAACAGGGCGGGACCGAAAACTGTTTTTT	CSAGTGRDRKLFF
many	NA	TRBV29-1	TRBJ1-2	TGCAGCATTTCTACGAGGGGCTATGGCTACACCTTC	CSISTRGYGYTF
NA	TRBD1	TRBV6-6	TRBJ1-5	TGTGCCAGCAATGTCCGGTTAGGGGGCCAGGATCAGCCCCAGCATTTT	CASNVRLGGQDQPQHF
many	NA	TRBV6-2/TRBV6-3	TRBJ2-7	TGTGCCAGCAGTTCCAGGGTGGACGAGCAGTACTTC	CASSSRVDEQYF
NA	TRBD1	TRBV5-1	TRBJ2-2	TGCGCCAGCAGCTTAGGACAGGGGGCGTACACCGGGGAGCTGTTTTTT	CASSLGQGAYTGELFF
NA	NA	TRBV6-2/TRBV6-3	TRBJ1-2	TGTGCCAGCAGCCTCGGGACATCCTTCTATGGCTACACCTTC	CASSLGTSFYGYTF
many	NA	TRBV9	TRBJ1-2	TGTGCCAGCAGCGCCGTTGCGGGTTATAACTATGGCTACACCTTC	CASSAVAGYNYGYTF
NA	NA	TRBV7-9	TRBJ1-6	TGTGCCAGCAGCCTATCGGTCCCTAATTCACCCCTCCACTTT	CASSLSVPNSPLHF
few	NA	TRBV10-3	TRBJ2-3	TGTGCCATCGGGGGCTACCGGCCCAGCACAGATACGCAGTATTTT	CAIGGYRPSTDTQYF